This entry concerns a single T cell receptor (beta chain). Its antigen remains unknown. The data stem from a study of a mutant IDH1 vaccine in newly diagnosed glioma. The overall study: At week 35 came visit V12, and visit V13 followed at week 47.

Indicated time point: week 47, end of study. Doses consisted of 300 ug of mutant IDH1 20-mer peptide each, paired with topical imiquimod. CDR3 length equals 13 residues. From germline, CDR1 is MNHNS and CDR2 SASEGT. V dropped 7 bases and J dropped 5 bases, with 12 bases sitting between them. TCRdb's copy holds only in-frame clones and misses some; the assay was immunoSEQ multiplex PCR. This sample carries tens of thousands of clones, 70% to 85% of them seen once, and the ten largest clones take 18%. The J gene is TRBJ1-5, the V gene TRBV6-1, with D uncertain. This sequence originates from a man aged 18 to 35 with glioma. Some clones in this sample may be carry-over from other donors' samples. This material consisted of PBMCs, taken from a glioma patient whose treatment included an IDH1 peptide vaccine. CDR3 residues: CASTQPSYQPQHF. CDR3 DNA sequence: TGTGCCAGCACCCAACCGAGTTATCAGCCCCAGCATTTT.